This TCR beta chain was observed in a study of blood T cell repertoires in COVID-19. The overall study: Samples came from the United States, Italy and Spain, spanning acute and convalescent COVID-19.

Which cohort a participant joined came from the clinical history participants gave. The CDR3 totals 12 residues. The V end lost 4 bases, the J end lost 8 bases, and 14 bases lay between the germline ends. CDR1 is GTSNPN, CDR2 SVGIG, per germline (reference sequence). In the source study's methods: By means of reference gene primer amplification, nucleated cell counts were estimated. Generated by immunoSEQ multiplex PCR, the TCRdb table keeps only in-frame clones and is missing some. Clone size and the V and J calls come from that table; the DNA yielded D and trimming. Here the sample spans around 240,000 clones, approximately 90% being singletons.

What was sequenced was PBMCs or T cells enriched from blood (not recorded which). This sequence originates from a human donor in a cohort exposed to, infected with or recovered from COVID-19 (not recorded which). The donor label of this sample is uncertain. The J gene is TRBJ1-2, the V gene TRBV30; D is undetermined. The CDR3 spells CAWTPAGNGYTF. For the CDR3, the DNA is TGTGCCTGGACTCCGGCGGGTAACGGCTACACCTTC.